This TCR beta chain was profiled in a study of Graves' ophthalmopathy and Graves' hyperthyroidism. General study results and limits: It was with 70.59% sensitivity and approximately 75% specificity that the model predicted ophthalmopathy progression. For separating ophthalmopathy from stable hyperthyroidism, a 13-signature model gave 87.88% sensitivity and 81.08% specificity.

The CDR3 is made up of 14 amino acids. V dropped 5 bases and J dropped 3 bases, with 13 bases sitting between them. For repertoire sequencing, the TCR beta CDR3 regions were amplified from RNA transcripts. Scientists carried out first-round RT-PCR using HTBI primers and then a second-round multiplex PCR. TCRdb reanalysed the multiplex PCR reads using MiXCR and keeps one entry per CDR3 protein. This repertoire shows some 410,000 distinct CDR3 sequences, about 21% found once; its top ten account for roughly 3.2%. About this clonotype: The target antigen is unknown.

Sequenced input: peripheral blood. J is TRBJ1-1 and V is TRBV12-3 or TRBV12-4, with D uncertain. The sequence came from a woman aged 18-29 years with stable Graves' hyperthyroidism. The CDR3 DNA reads TGTGCCAGCAGTCTGATTGCAATCGACACTGAAGCTTTCTTT. Translation: CASSLIAIDTEAFF.